These 14 T cell receptor beta chains share one sample of origin, sequenced in a study of CD8+CD57+ T cells in acquired aplastic anemia. All patients picked for sequencing had shown, by flow cytometry, an expansion of CD8+CD57+ cells. Investigators profiled TCR beta VDJ and CDR3 from genomic DNA template. TCRdb re-derived calls from the reads in MiXCR, one entry per CDR3 protein. The table includes a few hundred thousand distinct CDR3 sequences, around a third detected once. The sequencing sample was made of sorted CD4+, CD8+, or CD8+CD57+ T cells (not recorded which) from PBMCs. All receptors derive from a human donor with aplastic anemia.

Many counts were recorded for this clonotype. The V gene is TRBV7-2, the J gene TRBJ1-1; D gene uncertain. Trimming took off 2 bases at V and 1 base at J, with 5 bases between the two ends. CDR1 and CDR2 from the germline V gene are SGHTA and FQGNSA. The CDR3 is 13 residues long. Here the CDR3 DNA reads TGTGCCAGCAGCTTATCAGGGAACACTGAAGCTTTCTTT. Its protein product is CASSLSGNTEAFF.

This clonotype was seen a few times. The rearrangement joins TRBV2 to TRBJ1-3; D gene ambiguous. CDR3 length equals 17 residues. Between the trimmed V and J ends, which lost 7 bases and 0 bases, there was a span of 19 bases. Looked up from germline, CDR1 is SNHLY and CDR2 is FYNNEI. The CDR3 DNA is TGTGCCAGCAATTTTTTTGCGCAGTCCAGCTCTGGAAACACCATATATTTT. This sequence encodes CASNFFAQSSSGNTIYF. Variable domain in full (rest from reference TRBV2 and TRBJ1-3): EPEVTQTPSHQVTQMGQEVILRCVPISNHLYFYWYRQILGQKVEFLVSFYNNEISEKSEIFDDQFSVERPDGSNFTLKIRSTKLEDSAMYFCASNFFAQSSSGNTIYFGEGSWLTVV.

This clonotype was seen at least ten times. This chain joins TRBV7-2 and TRBJ1-5; 8 positions match TRBD1. CDR3 length equals 12 residues. Germline CDR1 and CDR2: SGHTA and FQGNSA. After removal of 5 bases from V and 7 bases from J, the junction contained 1 base not matched to a gene. The CDR3 nucleotides are TGTGCCAGCAGCCGGACAGGGCAGCCCCAGCATTTT. Translation gives CASSRTGQPQHF.

This clonotype was seen ten or more times. The chain combines TRBV6-1 with TRBJ1-5; no definite D call. The CDR3 has 13 residues. Per the germline V gene, CDR1 is MNHNS and CDR2 is SASEGT. Trimming removed 5 bases at V and 7 bases at J, with 12 bases between. This chain's CDR3 is CASSLGSRQPQHF. CDR3 nucleotides: TGTGCCAGCAGTCTCGGGTCGCGACAGCCCCAGCATTTT.

This clonotype occurred many times. This chain connects TRBV19 to TRBJ1-5; D may be TRBD1 (5 bases). V was clipped by 4 bases and J by 3 bases, with 10 bases between them. This CDR3 has 14 residues. Germline V lookup: CDR1 LNHDA, CDR2 SQIVND (reference sequence). The CDR3, as DNA: TGTGCCAGTAGTAATCGGGACTTCAATCAGCCCCAGCATTTT. Protein: CASSNRDFNQPQHF.

A few counts support this clonotype. The chain couples TRBV7-2 to TRBJ1-4; TRBD1 matches 7 bases. The J call is uncertain, as TRBJ2-2 better fits the DNA end. CDR3 length: 17 residues. Germline assignment: CDR1 SGHTA and CDR2 FQGNSA. The CDR3 coding sequence is TGTGCCAGCAGCTCCCCCGGACAGGCGATGAACACCGGGGAGCTGTTTTTT. It specifies CASSSPGQAMNTGELFF.

The chain is built from TRBV5-1 and TRBJ1-3, with 9 bases that match TRBD1. The CDR3 contains 15 residues. CDR1 and CDR2 from the germline V gene are SGHRS and YFSETQ. The ends lost 4 bases at V and 2 bases at J; junction bases unmatched: 4. CDR3 sequence: CASSRTGEAGNTIYF. The CDR3, as DNA: TGCGCCAGCAGCAGGACAGGGGAGGCTGGAAACACCATATATTTT.

Ten or more counts support this clonotype. The rearrangement uses TRBV15 and TRBJ1-6; the D gene is possibly TRBD1 (5 bases). The CDR3 totals 15 residues. In germline, CDR1 is LNHNV, CDR2 YYDKDF (reference sequence). The germline V and J ends were trimmed by 0 bases and 8 bases, with 11 bases remaining between them. CDR3 in amino acids: CATSRDLGGDSPLHF. CDR3 nucleotide sequence: TGTGCCACCAGCAGAGATCTGGGAGGGGATTCACCCCTCCACTTT.

Many counts were recorded for this clonotype. CDR3 nucleotides: TGTGCCAGCAGCTTGGAAACAGGGCTAGATCGCTACGAGCAGTACTTC. Amino acid sequence: CASSLETGLDRYEQYF. The chain links TRBV5-6 to TRBJ2-7; D might be TRBD1 (6 bases). CDR3 length: 16 residues. The V end lost 0 bases, the J end lost 3 bases, and 16 bases lay between the germline ends. Germline-derived CDR1 and CDR2 are SGHDT and YYEEEE.

The chain combines TRBV29-1 with TRBJ1-2; 10 positions agree with TRBD1. The germline V gene encodes CDR1 SQVTM and CDR2 ANQGSEA. Trimming removed 6 bases from V and 4 bases from J; junction bases left unmatched: 14. CDR3 length: 16 amino acids. The DNA for the CDR3 is TGCAGCGTCCAAGGACAGGGGGGAGAGGGGATCTATGGCTACACCTTC. This gives the protein CSVQGQGGEGIYGYTF.

This clonotype was counted only a few times. The chain uses TRBV20-1 and TRBJ2-5, with a possible D match to TRBD1 (5 bases). Germline CDR1 is DFQATT and CDR2 is SNEGSKA (reference sequence). Trimming pared 0 bases from V and 5 bases from J, leaving 19 bases between. The CDR3 is made up of 16 amino acids. CDR3 protein: CSARDPQGRQEETQYF. The CDR3, as DNA: TGCAGTGCTAGAGATCCCCAGGGCAGGCAGGAGGAGACCCAGTACTTC.

Ten or more counts support this clonotype. This chain links TRBV20-1 with TRBJ1-5; D is perhaps TRBD1 (6 bases). The V gene's germline CDR1 is DFQATT and CDR2 SNEGSKA (reference sequence). V was pared by 3 bases and J by 3 bases, with 12 bases between. CDR3 size: 14 residues. Here the CDR3 DNA reads TGCAGTGCTAGTCAGGGGAGGGCCAATCAGCCCCAGCATTTT. Encoded protein: CSASQGRANQPQHF.

In its sample, this clonotype was seen many times. The genes are TRBV20-1 and TRBJ2-7, with 13 bases lining up with TRBD2. Germline trimming cut 5 bases from V and 5 bases from J; bases unmatched to any gene: 12. CDR1 and CDR2 from the germline V gene are DFQATT and SNEGSKA (reference sequence). There are 16 residues in the CDR3. The DNA of the CDR3 is TGCAGTGCTCGAAGCTACGGGACTAGCGGGATCGACGAGCAGTACTTC. It specifies CSARSYGTSGIDEQYF.

This clonotype was detected ten times or more. The CDR3 loop is CAISEEGAFEKLFF. The CDR3 DNA reads as TGTGCCATCAGTGAGGAGGGGGCATTTGAAAAACTGTTTTTT. V gene TRBV10-3 combines with J gene TRBJ1-4; 7 positions match TRBD1. The CDR3 contains 14 residues. CDR1 and CDR2 (germline): ENHRY, SYGVKD. Germline trimming cut 2 bases from V and 7 bases from J; bases unmatched to any gene: 4.